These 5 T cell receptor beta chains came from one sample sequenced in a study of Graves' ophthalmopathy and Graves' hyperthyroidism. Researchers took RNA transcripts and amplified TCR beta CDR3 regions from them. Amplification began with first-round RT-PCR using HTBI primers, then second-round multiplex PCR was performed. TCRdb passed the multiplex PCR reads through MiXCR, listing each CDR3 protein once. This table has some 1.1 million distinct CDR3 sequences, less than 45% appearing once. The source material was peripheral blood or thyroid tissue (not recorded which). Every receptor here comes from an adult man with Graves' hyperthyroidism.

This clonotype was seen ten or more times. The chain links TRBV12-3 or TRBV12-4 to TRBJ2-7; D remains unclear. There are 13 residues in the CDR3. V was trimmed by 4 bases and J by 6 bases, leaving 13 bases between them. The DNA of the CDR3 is TGTGCCAGCAGTTCTTCCTCGGGTGGCGAGCAGTACTTC. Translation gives CASSSSSGGEQYF.

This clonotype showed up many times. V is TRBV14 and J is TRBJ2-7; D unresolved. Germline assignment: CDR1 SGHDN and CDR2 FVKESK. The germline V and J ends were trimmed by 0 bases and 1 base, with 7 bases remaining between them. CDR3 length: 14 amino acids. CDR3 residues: CASSQEFGSYEQYF. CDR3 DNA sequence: TGTGCCAGCAGCCAAGAGTTCGGATCCTACGAGCAGTACTTC. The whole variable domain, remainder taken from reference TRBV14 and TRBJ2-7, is EAGVTQFPSHSVIEKGQTVTLRCDPISGHDNLYWYRRVMGKEIKFLLHFVKESKQDESGMPNNRFLAERTGGTYSTLKVQPAELEDSGVYFCASSQEFGSYEQYFGPGTRLTVT.

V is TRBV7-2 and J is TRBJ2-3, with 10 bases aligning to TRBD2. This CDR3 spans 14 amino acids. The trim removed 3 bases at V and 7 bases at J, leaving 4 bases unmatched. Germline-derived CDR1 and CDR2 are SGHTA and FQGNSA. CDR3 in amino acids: CASSLEREGNTQYF. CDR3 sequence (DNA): TGTGCCAGCAGCTTGGAGCGGGAGGGCAATACGCAGTATTTT.

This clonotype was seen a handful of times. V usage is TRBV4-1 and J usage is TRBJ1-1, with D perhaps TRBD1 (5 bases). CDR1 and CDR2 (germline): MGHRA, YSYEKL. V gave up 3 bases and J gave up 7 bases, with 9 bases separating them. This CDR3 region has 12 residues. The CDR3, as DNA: TGCGCCAGCAGCCAGGGACCTTTTGAAGCTTTCTTT. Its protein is CASSQGPFEAFF.

The chain's CDR3 is CSVLTGASYEQYF. CDR3 DNA sequence: TGCAGCGTTCTCACAGGGGCTTCCTACGAGCAGTACTTC. The rearrangement uses TRBV29-1 and TRBJ2-7; the match to TRBD1 covers 7 bases. V was pared by 5 bases and J by 1 base, with 5 bases of the junction left unmatched. Germline-derived CDR1 and CDR2 are SQVTM and ANQGSEA. CDR3 length: 13 residues.